These 15 T cell receptor beta chains came from one sample sequenced in a study of blood T cells in healthy people across ages. Together with a sample-barcoded 5' primer, a J-beta primer mix was included in a second PCR lasting about 6 to 11 cycles. TCRdb called the 5' RACE reads again in MiXCR, with one record for every CDR3 protein. The repertoire holds hundreds of thousands of distinct CDR3 sequences, about 62% seen once, with about a quarter in the top ten. Source material: blood. Receptors originate from a man in his thirties or forties in good health.

The CDR3 DNA follows: TGCGCCAGCAGCTTGGTGGGGACAGGGCTGAATGAGCAGTTCTTC. Amino acids: CASSLVGTGLNEQFF. The chain couples TRBV5-1 to TRBJ2-1, with 9 positions matching TRBD1. Germline loops: CDR1 SGHRS, CDR2 YFSETQ. Germline trimming cut 0 bases from V and 7 bases from J; bases unmatched to any gene: 5. This CDR3 is 15 amino acids long.

The chain links TRBV20-1 to TRBJ2-1, with a tentative D call TRBD2 (5 bases). This CDR3 has 16 amino acids. The V end was cut by 3 bases, the J end by 0 bases, with 15 bases between. Germline loops: CDR1 DFQATT, CDR2 SNEGSKA (reference sequence). CDR3 bases: TGCAGTGCTAGGACCTCAGCGGAAAGCTCCTACAATGAGCAGTTCTTC. This gives the protein CSARTSAESSYNEQFF.

The chain employs TRBV20-1 and TRBJ2-5; D might be TRBD2 (5 bases). Germline values: CDR1 DFQATT, CDR2 SNEGSKA (reference sequence). The ends were cut back, 8 bases at V and 5 bases at J, with 18 bases in the middle. CDR3 size: 13 residues. CDR3 in DNA: TGCAGTACCCGGTCCCCCGAGGGCGAGACCCAGTACTTC. Encoded protein: CSTRSPEGETQYF.

J is TRBJ1-2 and V is TRBV27; no clear D. Germline lookup yields CDR1 MNHEY and CDR2 SMNVEV (reference sequence). Trimming took off 3 bases at V and 4 bases at J, with 9 bases between the two ends. The CDR3 has 13 amino acids. The CDR3 loop reads CASSFRESYGYTF. DNA for the CDR3: TGTGCCAGCAGTTTCCGCGAGAGCTATGGCTACACCTTC.

This clonotype was found many times. The chain uses TRBV10-3 and TRBJ2-1; 12 positions agree with TRBD2. The CDR3 sequence is 15 residues long. With V trimmed by 11 bases and J by 6 bases, 11 bases remained unmatched. From germline, CDR1 is ENHRY and CDR2 SYGVKD. Here the CDR3 reads CASRPSSGGANEQFF. CDR3 sequence (DNA): TGTGCCTCCAGACCCTCTAGCGGGGGGGCCAATGAGCAGTTCTTC.

The V gene is TRBV20-1, the J gene TRBJ2-7; unclear D gene. V lost 0 bases, J lost 0 bases, and 9 bases lay in between. The CDR3 sequence is 14 residues long. Germline CDR1 reads DFQATT; CDR2 reads SNEGSKA (reference sequence). CDR3 coding DNA: TGCAGTGCTAGAGATGGGTTTAGCTCCTACGAGCAGTACTTC. Residues: CSARDGFSSYEQYF.

J is TRBJ2-5 and V is TRBV12-3 or TRBV12-4; TRBD2 agrees at 7 bases. Losses at the gene ends were 3 bases for V and 4 bases for J; bases not matched to a gene: 5. The CDR3 runs to 14 residues. The CDR3 protein is CASSLSGVAETQYF. The CDR3 DNA sequence: TGTGCCAGCAGTTTGAGCGGGGTAGCAGAGACCCAGTACTTC.

This chain uses TRBV20-1 with TRBJ2-3; D might be TRBD2 (6 bases). The CDR3 length is 12 residues. Germline V gene lookup returns CDR1 DFQATT and CDR2 SNEGSKA (reference sequence). Trimming left V 5 bases short and J 5 bases short, with 11 bases between. As DNA, the CDR3 is TGCAGTGCTGGCGGGGTCGGAGATACGCAGTATTTT. This codes for CSAGGVGDTQYF.

The chain joins TRBV28 to TRBJ2-7; 10 bases map to TRBD1. V lost 6 bases to trimming and J lost 4 bases; unmatched junction nucleotides: 21. This CDR3 has 19 residues. Looked up from germline, CDR1 is MDHEN and CDR2 is SYDVKM. CDR3 bases: TGTGCCAGCAGCCCGGACTGGACAGGGGGTAAAAAGACCCAGTACGAGCAGTACTTC. Translation: CASSPDWTGGKKTQYEQYF.

The chain recombines TRBV7-2 with TRBJ2-7, with D perhaps matching TRBD2 (6 bases). The CDR3 is 15 residues long. With 5 bases removed from V and 3 bases from J, the gap between germline ends came to 17 bases. CDR1 and CDR2 from the germline V gene are SGHTA and FQGNSA. The CDR3 region has the DNA TGTGCCAGCAGCCGCCAGGGACTCTACCTCTACGAGCAGTACTTC. It specifies CASSRQGLYLYEQYF.

The V and J genes are TRBV13 and TRBJ2-3; 8 bases match TRBD2. This CDR3 region has 16 residues. V lost 2 bases to trimming and J lost 6 bases; unmatched junction nucleotides: 10. CDR1 and CDR2 (germline): PRHDT, FYEKMQ (reference sequence). The CDR3 here is CASSLISGGAVDTQYF. CDR3 DNA sequence: TGTGCCAGCAGCTTAATCTCGGGGGGGGCAGTGGATACGCAGTATTTT. The entire variable domain, with the rest obtained from reference TRBV13 and TRBJ2-3, is as follows: AAGVIQSPRHLIKEKRETATLKCYPIPRHDTVYWYQQGPGQDPQFLISFYEKMQSDKGSIPDRFSAQQFSDYHSELNMSSLELGDSALYFCASSLISGGAVDTQYFGPGTRLTVL.

V is TRBV15 and J is TRBJ2-1; D is possibly TRBD2 (7 bases). This CDR3 spans 17 amino acids. Germline CDR1 LNHNV, CDR2 YYDKDF (reference sequence). The ends were cut back, 8 bases at V and 0 bases at J, with 20 bases in the middle. The CDR3 region has the DNA TGTGCCACCGCCGGCGGGGGCGGGGCCAGCTCCTACAATGAGCAGTTCTTC. It specifies CATAGGGGASSYNEQFF.

The chain combines TRBV7-2 with TRBJ2-1; D gene unclear. V was shortened by 6 bases and J by 4 bases, with 10 bases between the two germline ends. The V gene's germline CDR1 is SGHTA and CDR2 FQGNSA. The CDR3 spans 13 residues. CDR3 sequence (DNA): TGTGCCAGCAGTATTGAAGGTTACAATGAGCAGTTCTTC. Translation: CASSIEGYNEQFF. The entire variable domain, with the rest obtained from reference TRBV7-2 and TRBJ2-1, is as follows: GAGVSQSPSNKVTEKGKDVELRCDPISGHTALYWYRQSLGQGLEFLIYFQGNSAPDKSGLPSDRFSAERTGGSVSTLTIQRTQQEDSAVYLCASSIEGYNEQFFGPGTRLTVL.

This sequence joins TRBV4-3 and TRBJ2-5; TRBD2 matches at 14 bases. Germline V gives CDR1 LGHNA, CDR2 YSLEER. CDR3 length: 18 residues. The trim removed 1 base at V and 5 bases at J, leaving 9 bases unmatched. CDR3 in DNA: TGCGCCAGCAGCCAAGGAAGGGGACTAGCGGGGGTATTGGAGACCCAGTACTTC. As protein: CASSQGRGLAGVLETQYF.

The CDR3 nucleotides are TGCGCCAGCAGCCAAGGTTCCGGGGATTCCTACGAGCAGTACTTC. Translating it yields CASSQGSGDSYEQYF. The gene calls are TRBV4-3 and TRBJ2-7; TRBD2 is a possible D gene (5 bases). In germline, CDR1 is LGHNA, CDR2 YSLEER. The ends were cut back, 1 base at V and 1 base at J, with 11 bases in the middle. There are 15 residues in the CDR3.